This TCR beta chain was identified in a study of blood T cell repertoires in COVID-19 (dated by TCRdb to 2019 to 2021). Notes on the research overall: The collaborator samples originated in the United States, Italy and Spain and spanned the acute and convalescent phases of COVID-19. The sample metadata nearly always contained a de-identified subject ID, COVID-19 status, age in years and sex. The samples were drawn from two sources: the first 160 participants of the ongoing ImmuneRACE study, and 950 to 1,500 subjects contributed by 6 global collaborators. The repertoires were released in a freely available public database intended as a resource for research on the immune response to SARS-CoV-2. The material from the prospective study consisted of cDNA or gDNA derived from T cells, B-cell-depleted T cells, or PBMCs. Where available, HLA class I and class II types were taken from metadata supplied by the sample provider and were not determined by assay-based typing. The dataset comprised deeply sampled blood TCRbeta repertoires from subjects exposed to, actively infected with, or recovered from COVID-19.

What the work shows at the level of the full study, not this receptor alone: The amount of clinical and demographic metadata varied by source and participant and was provided uncurated.

Notes on this clone: Which antigen it targets is not known. Nothing much larger sits one base from this clone, and base qualities are not available.

CDR1 SGHTA and CDR2 FQGNSA were looked up in the germline V gene. V is clipped by 5 bases and J by 5 bases, and the sequence between their germline boundaries is 21 bases long. From cysteine to phenylalanine, the CDR3 is 16 amino acids long. Of the read, only the CDR3 DNA is kept; its 48 bases are in frame from base 1. Participants in the prospective study were aged 18 to 89 years, lived in 20 to 25 United States geographic areas, and enrolled through a virtual design. Cohort assignment in the prospective study relied on participant-reported clinical history from a screening survey and a study questionnaire. Exposed participants were defined as having been in contact with someone with a PCR-confirmed or clinician-diagnosed COVID-19 case within 2 weeks of study entry. In the prospective study, whole blood, serum and a nasopharyngeal or oropharyngeal swab were collected from each participant by mobile phlebotomists. Prospective study participants could optionally give additional blood draws and questionnaires over a 2-month period. Before DNA extraction, blood samples from the prospective study were shipped at room temperature or frozen.

TCRbeta CDR3 regions were amplified from genomic DNA by means of the immunoSEQ Assay, a bias-controlled multiplex PCR. The paper's data handling went like this. The number of nucleated cells in each sample was estimated from the amplification of reference gene primers within the assay. To quantify the absolute abundance of each unique TCRbeta CDR3 rearrangement, sequence reads were collapsed and filtered. For each sample, productive Simpson clonality was calculated as the square root of Simpson's diversity index over productive rearrangements. TCRdb provides this immuneACCESS table in a form limited to in-frame rearrangements. Some clones are lacking; in checked studies, under half of them reflect an unresolved V gene, and why the rest are absent is not known. Clone size and V and J calls were adopted from that table, with D and trimming inferred from the DNA. The sample table lists more than 350,000 clones, around nine tenths of them with a count of one. The top ten clones comprise 1.4% to 1.5% of the sample.

This sequence was found in a woman under 30 who had been exposed to COVID-19. Material: PBMCs or T cells enriched from blood (not recorded which). This receptor chain uses TRBV7-2 and TRBJ1-1, with a weak D call of TRBD1 (5 bases match). The CDR3 corresponds to CASSPRQGALRTEAFF. The DNA sequence is given as TGTGCCAGCAGCCCGCGGCAAGGGGCGCTTCGAACTGAAGCTTTCTTT.